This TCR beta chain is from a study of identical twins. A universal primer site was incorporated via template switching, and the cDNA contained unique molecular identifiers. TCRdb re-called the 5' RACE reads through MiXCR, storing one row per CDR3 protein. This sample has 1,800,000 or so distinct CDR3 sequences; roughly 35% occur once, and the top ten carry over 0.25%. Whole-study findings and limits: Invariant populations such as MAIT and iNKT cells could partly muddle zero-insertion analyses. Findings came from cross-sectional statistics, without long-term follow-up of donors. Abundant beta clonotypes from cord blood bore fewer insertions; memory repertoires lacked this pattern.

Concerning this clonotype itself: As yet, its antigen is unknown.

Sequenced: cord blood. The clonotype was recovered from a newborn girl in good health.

The CDR3 region is CASSVPSSISLYEQYF. The CDR3 bases are TGTGCCAGCAGTGTCCCTTCTAGCATTTCCCTTTACGAGCAGTACTTC. The rearrangement links TRBV6-1 to TRBJ2-5; a weak D match, TRBD2 (5 bases). The end of the DNA aligns better with TRBJ2-7, so the J call may be wrong. This CDR3 has 16 residues. Germline assignment: CDR1 MNHNS and CDR2 SASEGT.